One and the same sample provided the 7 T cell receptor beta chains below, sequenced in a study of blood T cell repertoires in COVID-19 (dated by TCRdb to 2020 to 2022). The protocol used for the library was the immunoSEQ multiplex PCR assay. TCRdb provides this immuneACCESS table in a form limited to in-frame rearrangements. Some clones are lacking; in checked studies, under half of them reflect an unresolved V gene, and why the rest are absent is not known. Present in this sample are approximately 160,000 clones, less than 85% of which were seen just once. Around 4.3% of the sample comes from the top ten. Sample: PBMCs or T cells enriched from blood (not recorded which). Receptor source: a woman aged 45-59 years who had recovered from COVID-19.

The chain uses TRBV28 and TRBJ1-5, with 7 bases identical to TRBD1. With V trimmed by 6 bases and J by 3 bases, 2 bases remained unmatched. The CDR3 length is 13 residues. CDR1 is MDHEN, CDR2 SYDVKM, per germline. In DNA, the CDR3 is TGTGCCAGCAGGGGACAGTTCAATCAGCCCCAGCATTTT. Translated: CASRGQFNQPQHF.

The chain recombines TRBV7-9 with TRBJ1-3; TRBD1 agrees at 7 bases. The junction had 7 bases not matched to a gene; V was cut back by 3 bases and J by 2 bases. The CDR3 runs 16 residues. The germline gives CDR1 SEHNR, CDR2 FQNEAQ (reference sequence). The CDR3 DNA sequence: TGTGCCAGCAGCTTGGTATCGGGGACAGCTGGAAACACCATATATTTT. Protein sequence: CASSLVSGTAGNTIYF.

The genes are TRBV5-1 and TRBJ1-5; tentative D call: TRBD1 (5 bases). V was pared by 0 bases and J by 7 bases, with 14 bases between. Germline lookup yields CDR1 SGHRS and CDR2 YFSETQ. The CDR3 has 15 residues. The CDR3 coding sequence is TGCGCCAGCAGCTTGGTTCCAGGGCAAGGCCAGCCCCAGCATTTT. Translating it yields CASSLVPGQGQPQHF.

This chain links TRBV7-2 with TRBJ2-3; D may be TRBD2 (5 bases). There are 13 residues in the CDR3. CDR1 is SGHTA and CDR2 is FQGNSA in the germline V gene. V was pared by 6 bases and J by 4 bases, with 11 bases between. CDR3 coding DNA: TGTGCCAGCAGGGACCGGGGTGCAGATACGCAGTATTTT. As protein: CASRDRGADTQYF.

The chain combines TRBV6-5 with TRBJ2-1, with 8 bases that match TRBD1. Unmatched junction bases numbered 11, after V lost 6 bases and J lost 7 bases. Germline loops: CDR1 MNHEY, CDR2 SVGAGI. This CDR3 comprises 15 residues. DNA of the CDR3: TGTGCCAGCAGGGACAGACAGGGGAGGTCTAATGAGCAGTTCTTC. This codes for CASRDRQGRSNEQFF.

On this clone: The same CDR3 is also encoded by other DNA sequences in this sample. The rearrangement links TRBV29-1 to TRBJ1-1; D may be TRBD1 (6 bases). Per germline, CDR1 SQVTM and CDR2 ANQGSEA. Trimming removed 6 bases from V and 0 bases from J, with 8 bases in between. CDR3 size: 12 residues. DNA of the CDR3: TGCAGCGTCGGACAGATGAACACTGAAGCTTTCTTT. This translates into CSVGQMNTEAFF.

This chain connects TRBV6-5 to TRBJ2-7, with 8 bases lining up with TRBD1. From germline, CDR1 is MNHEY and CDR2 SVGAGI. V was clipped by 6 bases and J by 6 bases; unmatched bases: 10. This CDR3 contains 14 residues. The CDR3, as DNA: TGTGCCAGCAGGTGGGGGACAGGAGGATCCGAGCAGTACGTC. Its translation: CASRWGTGGSEQYV.